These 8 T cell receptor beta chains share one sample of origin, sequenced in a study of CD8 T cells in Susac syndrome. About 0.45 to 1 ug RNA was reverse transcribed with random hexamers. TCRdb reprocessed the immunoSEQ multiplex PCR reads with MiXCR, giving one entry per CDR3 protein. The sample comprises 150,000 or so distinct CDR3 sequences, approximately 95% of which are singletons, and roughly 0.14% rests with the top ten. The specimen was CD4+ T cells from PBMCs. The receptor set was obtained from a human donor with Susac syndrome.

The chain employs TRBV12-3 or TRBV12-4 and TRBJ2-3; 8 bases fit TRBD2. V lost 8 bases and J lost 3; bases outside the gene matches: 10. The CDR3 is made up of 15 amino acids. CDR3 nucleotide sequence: TGTGCCAGCCGGAGGGTACTAGCGGAAACAGATACGCAGTATTTT. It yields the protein CASRRVLAETDTQYF.

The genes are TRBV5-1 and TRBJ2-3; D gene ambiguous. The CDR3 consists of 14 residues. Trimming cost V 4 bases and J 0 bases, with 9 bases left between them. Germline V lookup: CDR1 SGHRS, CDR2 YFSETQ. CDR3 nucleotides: TGCGCCAGCAGCGGGGAATCTAGCACAGATACGCAGTATTTT. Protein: CASSGESSTDTQYF.

The CDR3 sequence: CSAPIQGGGTDTQYF. CDR3 nucleotide sequence: TGCAGTGCTCCTATACAGGGGGGTGGCACAGATACGCAGTATTTT. The rearrangement uses TRBV20-1 and TRBJ2-3; 8 nucleotides match TRBD1. V shed 5 bases and J 1 base; nucleotides not matched to a gene: 8. Per germline, CDR1 DFQATT and CDR2 SNEGSKA (reference sequence). The CDR3 contains 15 residues.

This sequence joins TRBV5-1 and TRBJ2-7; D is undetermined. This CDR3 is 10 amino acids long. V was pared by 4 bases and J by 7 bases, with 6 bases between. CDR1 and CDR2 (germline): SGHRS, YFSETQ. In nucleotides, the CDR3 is TGCGCCAGCAGCCACCAGGAGCAGTACTTC. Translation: CASSHQEQYF.

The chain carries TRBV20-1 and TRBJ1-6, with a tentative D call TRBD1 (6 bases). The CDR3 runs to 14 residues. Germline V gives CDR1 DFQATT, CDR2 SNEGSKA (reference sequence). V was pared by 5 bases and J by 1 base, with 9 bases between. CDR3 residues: CSAWRGSYNSPLHF. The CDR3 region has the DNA TGCAGTGCTTGGAGGGGGTCCTATAATTCACCCCTCCACTTT.

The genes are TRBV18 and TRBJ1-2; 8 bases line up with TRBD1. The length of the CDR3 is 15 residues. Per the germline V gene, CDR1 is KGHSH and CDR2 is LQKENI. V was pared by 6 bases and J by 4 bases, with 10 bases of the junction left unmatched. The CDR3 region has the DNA TGTGCCAGCTCCAACCCCGGACAGGGAGGCTATGGCTACACCTTC. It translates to CASSNPGQGGYGYTF.

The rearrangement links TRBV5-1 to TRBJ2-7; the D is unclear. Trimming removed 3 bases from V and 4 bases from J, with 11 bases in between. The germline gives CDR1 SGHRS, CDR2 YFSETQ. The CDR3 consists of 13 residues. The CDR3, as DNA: TGCGCCAGCAGCTCTCCGGCAACTTACGAGCAGTACTTC. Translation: CASSSPATYEQYF.

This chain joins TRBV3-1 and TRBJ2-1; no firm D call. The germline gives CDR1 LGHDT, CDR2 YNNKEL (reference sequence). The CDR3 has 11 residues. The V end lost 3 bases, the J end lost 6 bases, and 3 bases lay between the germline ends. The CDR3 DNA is TGTGCCAGCAGCCATCCCAATGAGCAGTTCTTC. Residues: CASSHPNEQFF.